The rows below give T cell receptor beta chains drawn from one sample of a study of shared clonotypes between healthy human individuals. Some clones are missing from TCRdb's copy, which holds only in-frame ones; the method was immunoSEQ multiplex PCR. The repertoire has millions of clones, approximately 92% of them found once; the top ten carry roughly 0.14%. Sample: naive CD4+ T cells sorted from blood. Source of these receptors: a man between 18 and 35 years old in good health. CDR3s include the opening cysteine and the closing phenylalanine or tryptophan. A D gene is named only where the DNA matches it firmly. Not every row has a clone size; where given, it reads once, few, many or a size class.

abundance	j_gene	d_gene	len	v_gene	CDR3aa	CDR3nt
.	TRBJ1-6	TRBD1	16	TRBV28	CASSLGQGPYNSPLHF	TGTGCCAGCAGTCTGGGACAGGGACCCTATAATTCACCCCTCCACTTT
.	TRBJ2-1	.	18	TRBV4-1	CASSLRSVSLGAYNEQFF	TGCGCCAGCAGCCTTCGTAGTGTCTCGCTAGGGGCCTACAATGAGCAGTTCTTC
.	TRBJ2-1	TRBD1	15	TRBV7-9	CASSPGQGARNEQFF	TGTGCCAGCAGCCCCGGACAGGGGGCGCGAAATGAGCAGTTCTTC
.	TRBJ2-2	.	16	TRBV7-6	CASSSLLASGAGELFF	TGTGCCAGCAGCTCCCTTCTAGCCTCGGGCGCCGGGGAGCTGTTTTTT
.	TRBJ2-1	TRBD2	17	TRBV11-2	CASSGGGLAGGPNEQFF	TGTGCCAGCAGCGGCGGGGGACTAGCGGGAGGGCCGAATGAGCAGTTCTTC
few	TRBJ1-1	.	14	TRBV5-1	CASSYGTVNTEAFF	TGCGCCAGCAGCTACGGGACGGTGAACACTGAAGCTTTCTTT
.	TRBJ1-1	TRBD1	15	TRBV15	CATSRDKGAIAEAFF	TGTGCCACCAGCAGAGACAAGGGGGCGATCGCTGAAGCTTTCTTT
once	TRBJ1-5	.	14	TRBV6-6	CASSPSYSNQPQHF	TGTGCCAGCAGCCCCTCCTATAGCAATCAGCCCCAGCATTTT
.	TRBJ2-7	TRBD2	12	TRBV10-3	CAIRRESFEQYF	TGTGCCATCAGGCGGGAGTCTTTCGAGCAGTACTTC
.	TRBJ2-3	TRBD1	15	TRBV5-6	CASSRDRGVTDTQYF	TGTGCCAGCAGTCGCGACAGGGGGGTTACAGATACGCAGTATTTT
.	TRBJ2-7	.	12	TRBV6-5	CASSSQGTEQYF	TGTGCCAGCAGTTCACAGGGAACCGAGCAGTACTTC
.	TRBJ1-3	.	14	TRBV6-5	CASSYGLAGNTIYF	TGTGCCAGCAGTTACGGGTTAGCTGGAAACACCATATATTTT
.	TRBJ2-7	TRBD1	15	TRBV5-1	CASSLLGDSAYEQYF	TGCGCCAGCAGCTTGTTAGGGGACAGCGCCTACGAGCAGTACTTC
.	TRBJ1-1	.	14	TRBV6-5	CASKVDNLNTEAFF	TGTGCCAGCAAAGTGGACAATTTGAACACTGAAGCTTTCTTT
.	TRBJ2-5	.	16	TRBV7-2	CASSLGGRASQETQYF	TGTGCCAGCAGCTTAGGTGGCAGGGCCTCCCAAGAGACCCAGTACTTC
.	TRBJ1-2	.	16	TRBV6-5	CASSYSHRESLYGYTF	TGTGCCAGCAGTTACTCCCACAGGGAATCCCTCTATGGCTACACCTTC
.	TRBJ2-2	TRBD2	15	TRBV4-3	CASSQGGLANGELFF	TGCGCCAGCAGCCAAGGGGGACTAGCCAACGGGGAGCTGTTTTTT
.	TRBJ2-3	.	15	TRBV25-1	CASSEYRGPTDTQYF	TGTGCCAGCAGTGAATACCGGGGCCCCACAGATACGCAGTATTTT
.	TRBJ1-1	.	13	TRBV7-9	CASSRGVEVEAFF	TGTGCCAGCAGCCGGGGGGTGGAGGTTGAAGCTTTCTTT
.	TRBJ2-2	TRBD2	15	TRBV9	CASSASGSKTGELFF	TGTGCCAGCAGCGCCAGCGGGAGTAAAACCGGGGAGCTGTTTTTT
.	TRBJ1-6	.	15	TRBV5-1	CASSLEGARNSPLHF	TGCGCCAGCAGCTTGGAAGGGGCTAGAAATTCACCCCTCCACTTT
.	TRBJ2-3	.	15	TRBV18	CASSPQGQITDTQYF	TGTGCCAGCTCACCCCAGGGGCAAATAACAGATACGCAGTATTTT
.	TRBJ1-5	.	13	TRBV18	CASSRLINQPQHF	TGTGCCAGCTCACGACTTATCAATCAGCCCCAGCATTTT
once	TRBJ2-1	TRBD2	15	TRBV6-5	CASSPSGGTYNEQFF	TGTGCCAGCAGCCCTAGCGGGGGGACTTACAATGAGCAGTTCTTC
.	TRBJ2-7	.	12	TRBV4-1	CASSQAIGEQYF	TGCGCCAGCAGCCAAGCCATCGGCGAGCAGTACTTC
.	TRBJ2-7	.	13	TRBV28	CASSLGYLDEQYF	TGTGCCAGCAGTTTAGGATACCTGGACGAGCAGTACTTC
.	TRBJ2-7	.	15	TRBV19	CASSPDIGWKNEQYF	TGTGCCAGTAGCCCAGACATTGGGTGGAAGAACGAGCAGTACTTC
.	TRBJ2-2	.	14	TRBV6-5	CASRPTGNTGELFF	TGTGCCAGCAGGCCGACAGGGAACACCGGGGAGCTGTTTTTT
once	TRBJ2-2	TRBD2	15	TRBV7-6	CASSLGGTRYGELFF	TGTGCCAGCAGCTTAGGTGGGACTAGATACGGGGAGCTGTTTTTT
.	TRBJ1-2	.	15	TRBV30	CAWSREPGTDYGYTF	TGTGCCTGGAGTCGGGAGCCCGGGACGGACTATGGCTACACCTTC
once	TRBJ2-1	TRBD2	15	TRBV2	CASRRTSGVNNEQFF	TGTGCCAGCAGAAGGACTAGCGGGGTGAACAATGAGCAGTTCTTC
.	TRBJ2-2	TRBD2	14	TRBV29-1	CSATGGPNTGELFF	TGCAGCGCCACGGGGGGACCGAACACCGGGGAGCTGTTTTTT
few	TRBJ1-1	.	12	TRBV5-1	CASRAGNTEAFF	TGCGCCAGCAGGGCAGGGAACACTGAAGCTTTCTTT
.	TRBJ1-2	TRBD1	14	TRBV7-9	CASSFWTGTYGYTF	TGTGCCAGCAGCTTTTGGACAGGGACTTATGGCTACACCTTC
.	TRBJ1-5	.	15	TRBV19	CASSISSPSNQPQHF	TGTGCCAGTAGTATATCCAGTCCTAGCAATCAGCCCCAGCATTTT
once	TRBJ2-3	TRBD1	16	TRBV5-1	CASSRTGTGVIDTQYF	TGCGCCAGCAGCAGAACCGGGACAGGGGTAATAGATACGCAGTATTTT
.	TRBJ2-5	TRBD2	15	TRBV7-2	CASSSLAGVGETQYF	TGTGCCAGCAGCTCTCTAGCGGGAGTGGGGGAGACCCAGTACTTC
.	TRBJ2-2	.	11	TRBV30	CAWSASGELFF	TGTGCCTGGAGTGCCTCCGGGGAGCTGTTTTTT
.	TRBJ2-3	.	15	TRBV30	CAWTELKNPADTQYF	TGTGCCTGGACCGAGCTCAAGAATCCGGCAGATACGCAGTATTTT
.	TRBJ1-4	.	15	TRBV11-2	CASSPEGRVNEKLFF	TGTGCCAGCAGCCCCGAGGGCAGGGTCAATGAAAAACTGTTTTTT
few	TRBJ2-2	.	14	TRBV7-9	CASSFSGSTGELFF	TGTGCCAGCAGCTTTTCAGGGTCCACCGGGGAGCTGTTTTTT